The source of this TCR beta chain is a study of shared clonotypes between healthy human individuals. In replicate PCRs of sorted subsets, approximately 210 ng DNA, roughly 31,000 T cell genomes, was used. Data came from immunoSEQ multiplex PCR; TCRdb stores just in-frame clones and leaves some out. The data show some 2 million clones, with 85% to 95% seen just once and more than 0.95% held by the top ten. As regards this clone: Its cognate antigen is unknown.

Trimming removed 6 bases at V and 2 bases at J, with 11 bases between. The CDR3 totals 14 residues. Germline values: CDR1 MGHDK, CDR2 SYGVNS. Selected positively for CCR7 and CD45RO-negative, naive CD8 cells excluded terminally differentiated effector memory CD45RA+ cells. Healthy HIV-negative adults with no recent acute infections or vaccinations were recruited as donors. Regarding the study as a whole: Relative to memory subsets, naive subsets generally showed larger estimated richness.

The genes are TRBV25-1 and TRBJ2-1, with a weak D call TRBD2 (5 bases). The TCR was taken from a man aged 18 to 29 in good health. The sequenced sample was naive CD8+ T cells sorted from blood. CDR3 sequence (DNA): TGTGCCAGCAGGGGTAGCGCCACCTACAATGAGCAGTTCTTC. Its translation is CASRGSATYNEQFF.